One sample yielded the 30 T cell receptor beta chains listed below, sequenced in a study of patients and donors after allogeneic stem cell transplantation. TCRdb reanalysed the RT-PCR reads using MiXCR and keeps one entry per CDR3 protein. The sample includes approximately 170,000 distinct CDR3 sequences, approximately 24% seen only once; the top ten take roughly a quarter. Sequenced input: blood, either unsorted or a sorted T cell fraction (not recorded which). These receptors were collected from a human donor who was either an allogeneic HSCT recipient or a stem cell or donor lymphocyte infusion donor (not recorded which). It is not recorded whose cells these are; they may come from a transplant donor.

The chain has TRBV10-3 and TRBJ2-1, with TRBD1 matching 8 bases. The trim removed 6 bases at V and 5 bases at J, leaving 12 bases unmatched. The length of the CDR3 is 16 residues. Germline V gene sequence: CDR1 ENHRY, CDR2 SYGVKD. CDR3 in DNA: TGTGCCATCAGCGGACCCTGGACAGGGCACAACAATGAGCAGTTCTTC. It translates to CAISGPWTGHNNEQFF.

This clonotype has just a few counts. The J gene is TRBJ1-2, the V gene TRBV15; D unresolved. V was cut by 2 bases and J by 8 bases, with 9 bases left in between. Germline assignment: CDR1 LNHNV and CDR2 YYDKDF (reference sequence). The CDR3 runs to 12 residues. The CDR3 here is CATSRRLGGYTF. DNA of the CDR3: TGTGCCACCAGCAGAAGACTCGGCGGCTACACCTTC.

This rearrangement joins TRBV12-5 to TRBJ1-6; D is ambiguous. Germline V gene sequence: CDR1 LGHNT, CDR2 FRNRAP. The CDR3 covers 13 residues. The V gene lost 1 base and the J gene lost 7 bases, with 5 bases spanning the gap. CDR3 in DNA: TGTGCTAGTGGTTTGGACGGGAATTCACCCCTCCACTTT. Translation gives CASGLDGNSPLHF.

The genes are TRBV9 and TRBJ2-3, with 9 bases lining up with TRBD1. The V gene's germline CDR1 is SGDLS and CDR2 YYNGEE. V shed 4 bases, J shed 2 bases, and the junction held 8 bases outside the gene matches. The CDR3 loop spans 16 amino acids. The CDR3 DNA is TGTGCCAGCAGCACCCGACAGGGGGAATACACAGATACGCAGTATTTT. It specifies CASSTRQGEYTDTQYF.

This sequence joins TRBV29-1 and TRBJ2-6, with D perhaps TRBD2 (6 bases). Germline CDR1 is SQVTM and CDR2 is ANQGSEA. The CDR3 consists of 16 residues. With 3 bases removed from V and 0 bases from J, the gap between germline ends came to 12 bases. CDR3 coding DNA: TGCAGCGTTGAGGGGGAGGAGAGCTCTGGGGCCAACGTCCTGACTTTC. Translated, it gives CSVEGEESSGANVLTF.

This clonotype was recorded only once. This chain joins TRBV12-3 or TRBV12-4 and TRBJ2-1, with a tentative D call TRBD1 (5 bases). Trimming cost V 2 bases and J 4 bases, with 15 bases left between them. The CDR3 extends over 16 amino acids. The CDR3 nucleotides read TGTGCCAGCAGTTTACCCTCCACCCGACAGTACAATGAGCAGTTCTTC. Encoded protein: CASSLPSTRQYNEQFF.

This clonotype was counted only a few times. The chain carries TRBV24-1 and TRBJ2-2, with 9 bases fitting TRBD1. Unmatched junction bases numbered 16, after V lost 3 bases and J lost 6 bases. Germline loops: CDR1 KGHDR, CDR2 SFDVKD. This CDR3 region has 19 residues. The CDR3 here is CATSDPTDPGQGLAGELFF. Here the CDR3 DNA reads TGTGCCACCAGTGATCCAACAGACCCGGGACAGGGCCTCGCCGGGGAGCTGTTTTTT.

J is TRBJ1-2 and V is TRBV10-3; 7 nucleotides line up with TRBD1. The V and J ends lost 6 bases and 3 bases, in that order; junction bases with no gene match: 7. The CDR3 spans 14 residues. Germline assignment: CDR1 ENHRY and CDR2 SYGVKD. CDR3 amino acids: CAIRAAGGDYGYTF. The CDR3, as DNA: TGTGCCATCAGGGCAGCAGGGGGTGACTATGGCTACACCTTC.

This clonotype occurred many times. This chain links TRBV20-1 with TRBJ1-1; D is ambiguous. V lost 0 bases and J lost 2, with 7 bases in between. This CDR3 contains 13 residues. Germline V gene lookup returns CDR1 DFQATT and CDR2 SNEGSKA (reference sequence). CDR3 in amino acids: CSARDLLNTEAFF. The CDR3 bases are TGCAGTGCTAGAGATCTCCTCAACACTGAAGCTTTCTTT.

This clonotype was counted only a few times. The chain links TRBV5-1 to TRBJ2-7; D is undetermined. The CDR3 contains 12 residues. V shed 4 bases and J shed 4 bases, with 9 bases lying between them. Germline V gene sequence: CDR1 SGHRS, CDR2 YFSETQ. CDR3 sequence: CASSHHEYEQYF. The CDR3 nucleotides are TGCGCCAGCAGCCACCACGAGTACGAGCAGTACTTC.

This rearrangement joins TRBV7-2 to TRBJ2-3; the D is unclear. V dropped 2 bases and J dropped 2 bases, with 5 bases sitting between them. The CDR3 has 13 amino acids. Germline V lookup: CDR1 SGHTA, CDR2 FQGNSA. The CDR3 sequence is CASSLQFTDTQYF. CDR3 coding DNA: TGTGCCAGCAGCTTACAGTTCACAGATACGCAGTATTTT. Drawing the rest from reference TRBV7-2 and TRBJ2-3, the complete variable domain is GAGVSQSPSNKVTEKGKDVELRCDPISGHTALYWYRQSLGQGLEFLIYFQGNSAPDKSGLPSDRFSAERTGGSVSTLTIQRTQQEDSAVYLCASSLQFTDTQYFGPGTRLTVL.

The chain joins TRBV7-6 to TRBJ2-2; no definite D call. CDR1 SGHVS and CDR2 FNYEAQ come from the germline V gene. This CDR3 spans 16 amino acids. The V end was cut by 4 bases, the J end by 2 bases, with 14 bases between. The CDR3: CASSSRPPVNTGELFF. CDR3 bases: TGTGCCAGCAGCTCCCGTCCGCCCGTAAACACCGGGGAGCTGTTTTTT.

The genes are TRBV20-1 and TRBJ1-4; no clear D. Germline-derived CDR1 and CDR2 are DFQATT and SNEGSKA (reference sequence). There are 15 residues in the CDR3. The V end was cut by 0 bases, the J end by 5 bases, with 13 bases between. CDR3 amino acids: CSARDLGETNEKLFF. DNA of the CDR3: TGCAGTGCTAGAGATCTGGGAGAGACGAATGAAAAACTGTTTTTT.

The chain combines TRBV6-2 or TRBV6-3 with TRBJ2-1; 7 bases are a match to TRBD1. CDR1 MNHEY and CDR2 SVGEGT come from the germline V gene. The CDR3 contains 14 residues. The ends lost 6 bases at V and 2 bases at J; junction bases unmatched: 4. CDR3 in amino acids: CASRTGTAYNEQFF. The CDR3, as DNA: TGTGCCAGCAGAACCGGGACAGCCTACAATGAGCAGTTCTTC.

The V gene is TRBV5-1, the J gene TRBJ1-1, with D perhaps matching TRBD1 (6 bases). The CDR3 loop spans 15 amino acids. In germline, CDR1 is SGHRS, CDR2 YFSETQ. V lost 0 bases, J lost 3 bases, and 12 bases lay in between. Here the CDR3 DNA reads TGCGCCAGCAGCTTGGTATATAAGGGGGACACTGAAGCTTTCTTT. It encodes CASSLVYKGDTEAFF.

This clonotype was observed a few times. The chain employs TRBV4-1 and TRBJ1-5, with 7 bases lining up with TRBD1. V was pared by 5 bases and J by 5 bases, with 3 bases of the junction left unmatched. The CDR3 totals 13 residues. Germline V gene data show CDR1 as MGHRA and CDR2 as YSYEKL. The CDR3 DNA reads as TGCGCCAGCAGCACACAGGGGTATCAGCCCCAGCATTTT. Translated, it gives CASSTQGYQPQHF.

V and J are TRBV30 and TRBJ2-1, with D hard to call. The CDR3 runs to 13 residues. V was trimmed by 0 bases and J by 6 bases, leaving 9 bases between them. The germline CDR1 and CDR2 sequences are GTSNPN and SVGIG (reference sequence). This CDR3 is CAWSVGMGNEQFF. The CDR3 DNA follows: TGTGCCTGGAGTGTAGGAATGGGCAATGAGCAGTTCTTC.

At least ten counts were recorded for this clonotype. The DNA for the CDR3 is TGTGCCAGCAGTTTATATGGGACATCGGGCTACACCTTC. This translates into CASSLYGTSGYTF. This chain connects TRBV27 to TRBJ1-2, with D possibly being TRBD1 (6 bases). Germline-derived CDR1 and CDR2 are MNHEY and SMNVEV (reference sequence). Trimming removed 1 base from V and 8 bases from J, with 11 bases in between. This CDR3 is built from 13 residues.

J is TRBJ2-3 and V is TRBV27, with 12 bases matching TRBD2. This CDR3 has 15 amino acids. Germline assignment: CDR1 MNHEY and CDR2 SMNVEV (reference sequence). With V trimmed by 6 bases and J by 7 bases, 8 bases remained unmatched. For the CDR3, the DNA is TGTGCCAGCAGCCCTAGCGGGGGGGCTAAAAATACGCAGTATTTT. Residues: CASSPSGGAKNTQYF.

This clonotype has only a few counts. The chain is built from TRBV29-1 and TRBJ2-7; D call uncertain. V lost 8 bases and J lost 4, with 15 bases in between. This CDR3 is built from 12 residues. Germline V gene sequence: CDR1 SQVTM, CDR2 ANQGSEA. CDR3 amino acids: CSISGDTYEQYF. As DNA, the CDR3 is TGCAGCATCTCAGGAGACACATACGAGCAGTACTTC.

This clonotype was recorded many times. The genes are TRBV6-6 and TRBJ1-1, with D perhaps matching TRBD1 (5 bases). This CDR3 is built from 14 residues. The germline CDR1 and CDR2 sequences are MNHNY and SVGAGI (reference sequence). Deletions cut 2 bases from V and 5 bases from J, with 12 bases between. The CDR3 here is CASSYVDIGTEAFF. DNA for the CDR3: TGTGCCAGCAGTTACGTGGACATTGGGACTGAAGCTTTCTTT.

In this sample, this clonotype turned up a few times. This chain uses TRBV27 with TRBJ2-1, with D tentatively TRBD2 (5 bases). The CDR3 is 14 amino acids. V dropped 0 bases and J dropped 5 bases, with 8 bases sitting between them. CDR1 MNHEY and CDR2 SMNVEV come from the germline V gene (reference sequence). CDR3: CASSLSLGDNEQFF. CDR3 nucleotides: TGTGCCAGCAGTTTATCCCTCGGGGACAATGAGCAGTTCTTC.

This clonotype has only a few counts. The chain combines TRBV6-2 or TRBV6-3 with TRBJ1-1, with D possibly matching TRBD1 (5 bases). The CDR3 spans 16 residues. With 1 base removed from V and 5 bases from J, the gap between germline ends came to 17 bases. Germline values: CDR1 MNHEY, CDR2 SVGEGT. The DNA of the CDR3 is TGTGCCAGCAGTTACTTGGGGCGCGGGCCGTGGACTGAAGCTTTCTTT. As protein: CASSYLGRGPWTEAFF.

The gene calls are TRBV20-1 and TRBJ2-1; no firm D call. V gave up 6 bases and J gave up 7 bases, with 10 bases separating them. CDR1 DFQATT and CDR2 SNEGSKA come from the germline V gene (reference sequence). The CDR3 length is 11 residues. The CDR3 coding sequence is TGCAGTGCAGTAACCGGGAATGAGCAGTTCTTC. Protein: CSAVTGNEQFF.

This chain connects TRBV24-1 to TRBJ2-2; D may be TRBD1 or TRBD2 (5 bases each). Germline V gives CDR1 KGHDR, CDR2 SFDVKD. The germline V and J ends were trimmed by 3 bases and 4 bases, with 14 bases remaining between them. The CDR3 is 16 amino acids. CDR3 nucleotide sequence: TGTGCCACCAGTGATATGGGGGTGTCGGTCACCGGGGAGCTGTTTTTT. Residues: CATSDMGVSVTGELFF.

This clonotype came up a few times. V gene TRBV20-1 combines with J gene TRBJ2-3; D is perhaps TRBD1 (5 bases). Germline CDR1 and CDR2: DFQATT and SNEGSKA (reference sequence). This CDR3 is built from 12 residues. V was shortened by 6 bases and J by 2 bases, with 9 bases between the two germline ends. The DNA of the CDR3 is TGCAGTGCGGGGCTACCCACAGATACGCAGTATTTT. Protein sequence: CSAGLPTDTQYF.

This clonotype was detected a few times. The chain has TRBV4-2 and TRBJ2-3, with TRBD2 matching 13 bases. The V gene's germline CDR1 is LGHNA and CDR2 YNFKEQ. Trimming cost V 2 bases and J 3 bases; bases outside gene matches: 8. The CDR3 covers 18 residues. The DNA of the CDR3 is TGTGCCAGCAGCCAACCATCTTGGACTAGCGGGAGTACAGATACGCAGTATTTT. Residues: CASSQPSWTSGSTDTQYF.

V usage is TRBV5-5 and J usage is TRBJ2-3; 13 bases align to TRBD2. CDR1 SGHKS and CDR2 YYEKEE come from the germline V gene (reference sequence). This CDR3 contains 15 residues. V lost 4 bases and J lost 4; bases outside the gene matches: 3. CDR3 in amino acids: CASSTGLAGADTQYF. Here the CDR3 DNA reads TGTGCCAGCAGCACCGGACTAGCGGGGGCAGATACGCAGTATTTT.

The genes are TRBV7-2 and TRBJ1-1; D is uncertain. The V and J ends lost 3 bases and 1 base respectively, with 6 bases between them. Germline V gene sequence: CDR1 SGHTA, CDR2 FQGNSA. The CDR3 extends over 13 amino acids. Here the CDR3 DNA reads TGTGCCAGCAGCTTTGCCGCGAACACTGAAGCTTTCTTT. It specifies CASSFAANTEAFF.

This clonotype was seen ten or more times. CDR3: CSASGSPDTEAFF. The CDR3 region has the DNA TGCAGTGCTAGTGGGAGCCCGGACACTGAAGCTTTCTTT. The V call is TRBV20-1, the J call TRBJ1-1; D call uncertain. Trimming shortened V by 3 bases and J by 3 bases, and 11 bases separated the two germline ends. This CDR3 spans 13 amino acids. Looked up from germline, CDR1 is DFQATT and CDR2 is SNEGSKA (reference sequence).